The 22 T cell receptor beta chains given below trace back to one sample, sequenced in a study of beta chain features in type 1 diabetes. Study-wide findings and caveats: All four CD4+ subsets from Type 1 diabetes patients carried moderately but significantly shorter TCRB CDR3s.

These receptors' targets are unknown. cDNA synthesis used the whole RNA isolate, giving expressed TCRB sequences. TCRdb's table, derived via immunoSEQ multiplex PCR, lists solely in-frame clones and lacks some. Among about 120,000 clones listed, approximately 16% were seen once. The sequenced sample consisted of central memory CD4+ T cells from blood. These receptors all stem from a man aged 30 to 39 with type 1 diabetes.

CDR3 sequence: CASSKGTPYEQYF. The CDR3 DNA follows: TGTGCCAGCAGTAAAGGGACTCCCTACGAGCAGTACTTC. The V call is TRBV2, the J call TRBJ2-7; tentatively, D is TRBD2 (6 bases). CDR1 and CDR2 from the germline V gene are SNHLY and FYNNEI. V was shortened by 5 bases and J by 2 bases, with 10 bases between the two germline ends. The CDR3 contains 13 residues.

This clone has more than one count but fewer than ten. V usage is TRBV5-4 and J usage is TRBJ2-3; the D gene is possibly TRBD1 (5 bases). Germline CDR1 is SGHNT and CDR2 is YYREEE (reference sequence). The CDR3 is made up of 15 amino acids. Trimming cost V 4 bases and J 0 bases, with 12 bases left between them. The CDR3 loop reads CASSLRAGSTDTQYF. CDR3 DNA sequence: TGTGCCAGCAGCCTCCGAGCAGGGAGCACAGATACGCAGTATTTT.

This clone was observed at least ten times. The CDR3 DNA reads as TGCGCCAGCAGCCAAGATAATCAGGGAGTCTCCTATGGCTACACCTTC. This codes for CASSQDNQGVSYGYTF. This chain links TRBV4-3 with TRBJ1-2; a weak D match, TRBD1 (5 bases). The CDR3 length is 16 residues. The V end was cut by 0 bases, the J end by 4 bases, with 15 bases between. The germline V gene has CDR1 LGHNA and CDR2 YSLEER.

This chain joins TRBV7-3 and TRBJ2-1, with D unresolved. The CDR3 extends over 15 amino acids. Trimming left V 2 bases short and J 0 bases short, with 8 bases between. Germline V CDR1 and CDR2: SGHTA, FQGTGA. The CDR3 coding sequence is TGTGCCAGCAGCTTAGGGGTAAGCTCCTACAATGAGCAGTTCTTC. It codes for CASSLGVSSYNEQFF.

V usage is TRBV19 and J usage is TRBJ2-4; D is ambiguous. The V end was cut by 1 base, the J end by 7 bases, with 2 bases between. Germline V lookup: CDR1 LNHDA, CDR2 SQIVND (reference sequence). The CDR3 runs 11 residues. In DNA, the CDR3 is TGTGCCAGTAGTATAGTGAACATTCAGTACTTC. This translates into CASSIVNIQYF.

As concerns this clone: A single base separates this from a much larger clone, so it may be a read error. This chain connects TRBV29-1 to TRBJ1-5; 8 bases align to TRBD1. Germline V gene sequence: CDR1 SQVTM, CDR2 ANQGSEA. The CDR3 contains 14 residues. The CDR3 sequence: CSVSDRDERQPQRF. CDR3 nucleotides: TGCAGCGTGTCGGACAGGGACGAGCGTCAGCCCCAGCGTTTT.

The sample holds a few counts of this clone. The chain carries TRBV25-1 and TRBJ1-5; possibly TRBD1 for D (5 bases). V lost 6 bases, J lost 4 bases, and 16 bases lay in between. From germline, CDR1 is MGHDK and CDR2 SYGVNS. The CDR3 loop spans 15 amino acids. The DNA of the CDR3 is TGTGCCAGCAGCCCTACCGGGGCAGGAAATCAGCCCCAGCATTTT. This encodes CASSPTGAGNQPQHF.

This clone was seen a handful of times. This sequence joins TRBV4-1 and TRBJ2-1, with 9 bases aligning to TRBD1. This CDR3 is 16 amino acids long. The germline V gene encodes CDR1 MGHRA and CDR2 YSYEKL. V was clipped by 1 base and J by 6 bases; unmatched bases: 7. Here the CDR3 DNA reads TGCGCCAGCAGCCAAGTCCCGGGACAGGGTCGCAATGAGCAGTTCTTC. Translation gives CASSQVPGQGRNEQFF.

This clone was recorded at least ten times. Other DNA sequences within the sample encode an identical CDR3. The chain is built from TRBV10-3 and TRBJ2-5, with D perhaps TRBD1 or TRBD2 (5 bases each). V gave up 2 bases and J gave up 1 base, with 14 bases separating them. The CDR3 loop spans 16 amino acids. In germline, CDR1 is ENHRY, CDR2 SYGVKD. CDR3 loop: CAISEPPGRSQETQYF. DNA of the CDR3: TGTGCCATCAGTGAGCCTCCGGGACGGTCCCAAGAGACCCAGTACTTC.

The chain has TRBV7-2 and TRBJ2-5, with TRBD2 identical over 7 bases. The ends lost 5 bases at V and 5 bases at J; junction bases unmatched: 11. Germline CDR1 is SGHTA and CDR2 is FQGNSA. CDR3 length: 15 residues. CDR3 in DNA: TGTGCCAGCAGCCGCGGGGGAGTATGGGACGAGACCCAGTACTTC. Residues: CASSRGGVWDETQYF.

A few counts support this clone. Within the sample, other DNA sequences also encode this same CDR3. J is TRBJ2-1 and V is TRBV9, with 9 positions matching TRBD2. V trimming: 2 bases; J trimming: 4 bases; junction bases outside the gene matches: 7. CDR1 and CDR2 from the germline V gene are SGDLS and YYNGEE. CDR3 length: 16 amino acids. The CDR3 here is CASSVGSGGPYNEQFF. CDR3 sequence (DNA): TGTGCCAGCAGCGTTGGCAGCGGGGGGCCATACAATGAGCAGTTCTTC.

The CDR3 reads CASAGDETQYF. Written as DNA, the CDR3 is TGCGCCAGCGCAGGAGACGAGACCCAGTACTTC. V gene TRBV5-1 combines with J gene TRBJ2-5; D not certain. Trimming removed 7 bases at V and 5 bases at J, with 9 bases between. In germline, CDR1 is SGHRS, CDR2 YFSETQ. The CDR3 has 11 amino acids.

The sample holds a few counts of this clone. This chain joins TRBV5-1 and TRBJ2-7; the D is unclear. Germline-derived CDR1 and CDR2 are SGHRS and YFSETQ. Trimming took off 6 bases at V and 6 bases at J, with 19 bases between the two ends. The CDR3 consists of 14 residues. CDR3 nucleotides: TGCGCCAGCAAAGGCTTTGGGGATGGCGTCGAGCAGTACTTC. Its protein product is CASKGFGDGVEQYF. The whole variable domain, filled in from reference TRBV5-1 and TRBJ2-7, reads KAGVTQTPRYLIKTRGQQVTLSCSPISGHRSVSWYQQTPGQGLQFLFEYFSETQRNKGNFPGRFSGRQFSNSRSEMNVSTLELGDSALYLCASKGFGDGVEQYFGPGTRLTVT.

V usage is TRBV27 and J usage is TRBJ2-7; 9 positions match TRBD1. CDR3 length: 14 residues. CDR1 and CDR2 (germline): MNHEY, SMNVEV (reference sequence). With 4 bases clipped from V and 1 base from J, the junction kept 2 bases outside the gene matches. The CDR3 DNA reads as TGTGCCAGCAGTTGGACAGGGGCTTCCTACGAGCAGTACTTC. This encodes CASSWTGASYEQYF.

This chain connects TRBV5-4 to TRBJ2-1; TRBD1 matches at 9 bases. This CDR3 has 16 amino acids. Germline V gives CDR1 SGHNT, CDR2 YYREEE (reference sequence). Trimming took 3 bases from V and 5 from J; bases not matched to a gene: 9. The CDR3 region has the DNA TGTGCCAGCAGCTCGGACAGGGGCGGATTCGACAATGAGCAGTTCTTC. Its protein product is CASSSDRGGFDNEQFF.

The chain joins TRBV29-1 to TRBJ2-2; 10 bases match TRBD2. Germline loops: CDR1 SQVTM, CDR2 ANQGSEA. The junction had 8 bases not matched to a gene; V was cut back by 6 bases and J by 4 bases. The length of the CDR3 is 15 residues. The CDR3 DNA follows: TGCAGCGTCCTAGGGCTAGCGGGGGCCACCGGGGAGCTGTTTTTT. As protein: CSVLGLAGATGELFF.

This clone was picked up many times. V and J are TRBV4-3 and TRBJ2-1, with a possible D match to TRBD1 (6 bases). The germline gives CDR1 LGHNA, CDR2 YSLEER. This CDR3 has 12 residues. V lost 5 bases, J lost 8 bases, and 10 bases lay in between. In nucleotides, the CDR3 is TGCGCCAGCAGCGATGACAGGTATGAGCAGTTCTTC. This encodes CASSDDRYEQFF.

The chain joins TRBV29-1 to TRBJ1-6; no clear D. CDR1 and CDR2 (germline): SQVTM, ANQGSEA. CDR3 size: 13 residues. Trimming took off 5 bases at V and 5 bases at J, with 10 bases between the two ends. CDR3 in DNA: TGCAGCGTTCGGACGGTAGATAATTCACCCCTCCACTTT. It encodes CSVRTVDNSPLHF.

The rearrangement joins TRBV29-1 to TRBJ2-1; 14 bases line up with TRBD2. CDR1 SQVTM and CDR2 ANQGSEA come from the germline V gene. With 6 bases clipped from V and 10 bases from J, the junction kept 8 bases outside the gene matches. The CDR3 totals 14 residues. The CDR3 sequence: CSVGLAGGSGEQFF. The DNA for the CDR3 is TGCAGCGTCGGACTAGCGGGGGGATCAGGAGAGCAGTTCTTC.

CDR3 bases: TGTGCCAGCAGTTCACAGGGGCCAGGTGAAAAACTGTTTTTT. Protein product: CASSSQGPGEKLFF. V is TRBV6-5 and J is TRBJ1-4; 7 nucleotides align to TRBD1. The CDR3 has 14 residues. Germline CDR1 and CDR2: MNHEY and SVGAGI. V shed 4 bases, J shed 7 bases, and the junction held 6 bases outside the gene matches.

This clone was detected only a few times. The CDR3, as DNA: TGTGCCAGCAGCGTAGGAGTACTAGCGGGGGCTAGGAGCTCCTACAATGAGCAGTTCTTC. This translates into CASSVGVLAGARSSYNEQFF. The chain combines TRBV9 with TRBJ2-1; 11 bases map to TRBD2. Per germline, CDR1 SGDLS and CDR2 YYNGEE. The length of the CDR3 is 20 residues. The V segment lost 0 bases and the J segment 0 bases; nucleotides outside the gene matches: 11.

This clone was seen only a few times. The chain combines TRBV6-5 with TRBJ2-3; the D is unclear. Germline-derived CDR1 and CDR2 are MNHEY and SVGAGI. The CDR3 runs 15 residues. V lost 0 bases to trimming and J lost 0 bases, with 7 bases between them. CDR3 sequence (DNA): TGTGCCAGCAGTTACTCGATGGCCAGCACAGATACGCAGTATTTT. Translating gives CASSYSMASTDTQYF.